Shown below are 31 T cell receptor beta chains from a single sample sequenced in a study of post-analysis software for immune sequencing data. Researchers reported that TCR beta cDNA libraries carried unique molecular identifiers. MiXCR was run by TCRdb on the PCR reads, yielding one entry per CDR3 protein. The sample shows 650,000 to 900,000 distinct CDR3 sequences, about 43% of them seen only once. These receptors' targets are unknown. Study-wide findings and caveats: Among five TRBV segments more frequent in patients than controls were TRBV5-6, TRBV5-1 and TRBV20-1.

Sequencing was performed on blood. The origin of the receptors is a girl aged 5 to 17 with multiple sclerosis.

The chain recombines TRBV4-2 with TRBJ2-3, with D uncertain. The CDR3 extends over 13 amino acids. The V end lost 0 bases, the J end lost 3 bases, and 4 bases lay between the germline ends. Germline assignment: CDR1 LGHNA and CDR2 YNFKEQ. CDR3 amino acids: CASSQDRTDTQYF. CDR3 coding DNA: TGTGCCAGCAGCCAAGATAGGACAGATACGCAGTATTTT.

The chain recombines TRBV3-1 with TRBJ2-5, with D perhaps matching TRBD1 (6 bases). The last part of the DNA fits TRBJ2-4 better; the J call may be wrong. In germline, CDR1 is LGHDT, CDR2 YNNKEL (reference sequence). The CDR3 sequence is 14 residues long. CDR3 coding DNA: TGTGCCAGCAGCCAAGTAACAGGGAGAAACATTCAGTACTTC. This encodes CASSQVTGRNIQYF.

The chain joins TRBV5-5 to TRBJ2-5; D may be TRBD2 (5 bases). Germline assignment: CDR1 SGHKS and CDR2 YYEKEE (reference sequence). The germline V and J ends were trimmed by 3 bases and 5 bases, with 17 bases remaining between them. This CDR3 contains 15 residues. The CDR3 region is CASSSPLRAGETQYF. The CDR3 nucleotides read TGTGCCAGCAGCTCGCCTTTGCGGGCGGGTGAGACCCAGTACTTC.

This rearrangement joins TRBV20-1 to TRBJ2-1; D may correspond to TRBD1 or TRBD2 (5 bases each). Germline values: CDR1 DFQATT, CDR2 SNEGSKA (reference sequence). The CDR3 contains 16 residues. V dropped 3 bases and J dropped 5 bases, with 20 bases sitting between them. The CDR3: CSASRARGGPNNEQFF. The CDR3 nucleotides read TGCAGTGCTAGTCGGGCTCGTGGGGGACCAAACAATGAGCAGTTCTTC.

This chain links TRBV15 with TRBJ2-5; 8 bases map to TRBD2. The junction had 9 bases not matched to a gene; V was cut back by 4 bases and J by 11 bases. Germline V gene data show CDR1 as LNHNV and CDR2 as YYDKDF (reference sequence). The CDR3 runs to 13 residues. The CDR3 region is CATSIGTSVEQYF. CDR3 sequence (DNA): TGTGCCACCAGCATCGGGACTAGTGTTGAGCAGTACTTC. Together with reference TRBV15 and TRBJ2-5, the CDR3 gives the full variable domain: DAMVIQNPRYQVTQFGKPVTLSCSQTLNHNVMYWYQQKSSQAPKLLFHYYDKDFNNEADTPDNFQSRRPNTSFCFLDIRSPGLGDTAMYLCATSIGTSVEQYFGPGTRLLVL.

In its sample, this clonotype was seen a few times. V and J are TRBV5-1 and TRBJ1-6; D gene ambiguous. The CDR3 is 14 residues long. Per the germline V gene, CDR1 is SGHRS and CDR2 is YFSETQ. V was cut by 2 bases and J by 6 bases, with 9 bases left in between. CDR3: CASSFDTGNSPLHF. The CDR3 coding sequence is TGCGCCAGCAGCTTTGACACCGGTAATTCACCCCTCCACTTT.

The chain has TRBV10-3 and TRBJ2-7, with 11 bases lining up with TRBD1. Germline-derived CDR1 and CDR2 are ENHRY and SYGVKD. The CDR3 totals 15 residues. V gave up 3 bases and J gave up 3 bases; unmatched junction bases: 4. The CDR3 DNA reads TGTGCCATCAGTGATATGGGACAGGGGGTCTACGAGCAGTACTTC. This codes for CAISDMGQGVYEQYF.

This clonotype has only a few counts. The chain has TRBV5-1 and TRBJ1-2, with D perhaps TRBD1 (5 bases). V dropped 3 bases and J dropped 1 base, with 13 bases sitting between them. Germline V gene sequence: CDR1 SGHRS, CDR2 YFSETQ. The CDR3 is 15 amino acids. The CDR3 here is CASSWAGADNYGYTF. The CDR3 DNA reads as TGCGCCAGCAGCTGGGCCGGGGCAGATAACTATGGCTACACCTTC.

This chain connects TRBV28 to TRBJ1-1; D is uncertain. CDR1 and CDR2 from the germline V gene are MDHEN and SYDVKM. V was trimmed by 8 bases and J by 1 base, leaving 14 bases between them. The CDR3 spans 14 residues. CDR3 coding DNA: TGTGCCAGCGTTAGGGAGAACAAGAACACTGAAGCTTTCTTT. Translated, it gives CASVRENKNTEAFF.

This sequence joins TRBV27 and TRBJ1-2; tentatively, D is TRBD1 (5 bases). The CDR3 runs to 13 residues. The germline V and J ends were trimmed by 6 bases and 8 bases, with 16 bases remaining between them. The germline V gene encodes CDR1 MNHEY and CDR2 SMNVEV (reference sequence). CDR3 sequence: CASRLGLGGGYTF. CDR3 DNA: TGTGCCAGCAGGCTGGGACTCGGCGGCGGCTACACCTTC.

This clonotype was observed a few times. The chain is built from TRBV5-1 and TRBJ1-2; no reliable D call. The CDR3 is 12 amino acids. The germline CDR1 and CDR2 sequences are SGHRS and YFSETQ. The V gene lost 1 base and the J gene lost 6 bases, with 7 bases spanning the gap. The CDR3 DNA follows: TGCGCCAGCAGCTTGTATGCAGATGGCTACACCTTC. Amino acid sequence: CASSLYADGYTF. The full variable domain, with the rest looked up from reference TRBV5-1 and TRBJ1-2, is KAGVTQTPRYLIKTRGQQVTLSCSPISGHRSVSWYQQTPGQGLQFLFEYFSETQRNKGNFPGRFSGRQFSNSRSEMNVSTLELGDSALYLCASSLYADGYTFGSGTRLTVV.

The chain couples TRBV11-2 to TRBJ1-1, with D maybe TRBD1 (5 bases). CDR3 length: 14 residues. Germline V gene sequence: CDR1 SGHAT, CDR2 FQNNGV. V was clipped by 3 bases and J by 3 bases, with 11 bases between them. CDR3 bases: TGTGCCAGCAGCTTGGGGGGTATTGACACTGAAGCTTTCTTT. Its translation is CASSLGGIDTEAFF. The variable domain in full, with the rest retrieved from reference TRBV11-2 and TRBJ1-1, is EAGVAQSPRYKIIEKRQSVAFWCNPISGHATLYWYQQILGQGPKLLIQFQNNGVVDDSQLPKDRFSAERLKGVDSTLKIQPAKLEDSAVYLCASSLGGIDTEAFFGQGTRLTVV.

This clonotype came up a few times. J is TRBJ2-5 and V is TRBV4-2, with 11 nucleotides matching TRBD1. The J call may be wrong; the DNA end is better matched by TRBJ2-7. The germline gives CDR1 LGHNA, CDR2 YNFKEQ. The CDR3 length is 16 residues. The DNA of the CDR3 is TGTGCCAGCAGCCAAGCGGACAGGGGGCTGTGGTACGAGCAGTACTTC. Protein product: CASSQADRGLWYEQYF.

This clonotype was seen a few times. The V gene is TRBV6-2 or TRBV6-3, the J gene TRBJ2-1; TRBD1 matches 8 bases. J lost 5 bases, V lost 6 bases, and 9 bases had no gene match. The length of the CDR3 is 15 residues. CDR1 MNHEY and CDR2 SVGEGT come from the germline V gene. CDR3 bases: TGTGCCAGCAGCTACCCCAGGGGGCGGGACAATGAGCAGTTCTTC. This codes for CASSYPRGRDNEQFF.

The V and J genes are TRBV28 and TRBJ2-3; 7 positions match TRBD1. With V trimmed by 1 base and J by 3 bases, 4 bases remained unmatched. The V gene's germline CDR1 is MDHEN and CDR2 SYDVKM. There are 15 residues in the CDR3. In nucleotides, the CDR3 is TGTGCCAGCAGTTTATTAGGGGGCGCAACAGATACGCAGTATTTT. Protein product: CASSLLGGATDTQYF.

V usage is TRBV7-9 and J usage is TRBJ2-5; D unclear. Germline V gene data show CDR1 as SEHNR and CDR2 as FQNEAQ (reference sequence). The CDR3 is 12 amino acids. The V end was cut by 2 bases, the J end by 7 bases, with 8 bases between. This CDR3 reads CASSLPPMTQYF. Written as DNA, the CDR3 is TGTGCCAGCAGCTTACCCCCGATGACCCAGTACTTC.

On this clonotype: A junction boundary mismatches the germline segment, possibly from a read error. In DNA, the CDR3 is TGCGCCAGCAGCTTAAGGCCCCAATTAGCGGGGGACTACAATGAGCAGTTCTTC. Protein sequence: CASSLRPQLAGDYNEQFF. This chain joins TRBV13 and TRBJ2-1; 9 bases match TRBD2. Germline CDR1 PRHDT, CDR2 FYEKMQ (reference sequence). This CDR3 region has 18 residues.

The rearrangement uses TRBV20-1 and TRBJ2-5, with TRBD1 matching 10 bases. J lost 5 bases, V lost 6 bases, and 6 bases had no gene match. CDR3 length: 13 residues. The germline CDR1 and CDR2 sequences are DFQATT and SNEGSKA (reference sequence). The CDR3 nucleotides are TGCAGTGCGGATGACAGGGGGCGGGAGACCCAGTACTTC. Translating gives CSADDRGRETQYF.

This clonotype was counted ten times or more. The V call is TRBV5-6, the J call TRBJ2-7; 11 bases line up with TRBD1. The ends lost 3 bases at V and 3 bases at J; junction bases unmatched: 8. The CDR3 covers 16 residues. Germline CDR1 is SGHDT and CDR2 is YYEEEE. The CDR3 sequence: CASSSRTGGRDYEQYF. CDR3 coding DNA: TGTGCCAGCAGCTCAAGGACAGGGGGCAGAGACTACGAGCAGTACTTC.

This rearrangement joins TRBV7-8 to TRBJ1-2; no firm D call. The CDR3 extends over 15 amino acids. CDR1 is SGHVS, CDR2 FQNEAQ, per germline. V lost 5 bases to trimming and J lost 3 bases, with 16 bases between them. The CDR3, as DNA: TGTGCCAGCAGCCCCCCCCCCGGGTTGGACTATGGCTACACCTTC. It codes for CASSPPPGLDYGYTF.

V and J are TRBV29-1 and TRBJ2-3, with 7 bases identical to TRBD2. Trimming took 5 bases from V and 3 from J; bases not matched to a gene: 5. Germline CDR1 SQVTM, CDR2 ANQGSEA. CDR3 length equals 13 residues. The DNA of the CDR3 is TGCAGCGTTCGCGGGAGATTGACAGATACGCAGTATTTT. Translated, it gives CSVRGRLTDTQYF.

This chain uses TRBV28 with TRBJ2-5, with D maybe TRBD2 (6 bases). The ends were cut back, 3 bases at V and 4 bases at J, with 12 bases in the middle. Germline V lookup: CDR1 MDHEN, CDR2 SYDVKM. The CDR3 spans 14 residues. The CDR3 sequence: CASSFAGRGETQYF. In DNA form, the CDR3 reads TGTGCCAGCAGTTTTGCGGGGCGCGGAGAGACCCAGTACTTC. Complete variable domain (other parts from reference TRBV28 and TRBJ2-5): DVKVTQSSRYLVKRTGEKVFLECVQDMDHENMFWYRQDPGLGLRLIYFSYDVKMKEKGDIPEGYSVSREKKERFSLILESASTNQTSMYLCASSFAGRGETQYFGPGTRLLVL.

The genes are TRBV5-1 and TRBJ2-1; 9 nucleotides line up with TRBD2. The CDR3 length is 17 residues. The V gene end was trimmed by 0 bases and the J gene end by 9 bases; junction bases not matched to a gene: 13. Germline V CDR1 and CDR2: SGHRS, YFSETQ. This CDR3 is CASSLEGSAGGPVEQFF. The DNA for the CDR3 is TGCGCCAGCAGCTTGGAAGGGTCGGCGGGAGGGCCAGTTGAGCAGTTCTTC.

CDR3 coding DNA: TGCAGTGCTAATCCAGTCCCTACCTACAATGAGCAGTTCTTC. Protein product: CSANPVPTYNEQFF. The chain recombines TRBV20-1 with TRBJ2-1; D remains ambiguous. CDR1 and CDR2 from the germline V gene are DFQATT and SNEGSKA (reference sequence). The CDR3 totals 14 residues. Trimming took off 4 bases at V and 2 bases at J, with 12 bases between the two ends.

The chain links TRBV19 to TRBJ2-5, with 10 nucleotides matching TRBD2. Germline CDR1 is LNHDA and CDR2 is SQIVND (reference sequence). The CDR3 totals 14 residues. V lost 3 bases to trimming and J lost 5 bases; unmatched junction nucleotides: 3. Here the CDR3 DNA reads TGTGCCAGTAGTATTCTAGCGGGAGCGGAGACCCAGTACTTC. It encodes CASSILAGAETQYF.

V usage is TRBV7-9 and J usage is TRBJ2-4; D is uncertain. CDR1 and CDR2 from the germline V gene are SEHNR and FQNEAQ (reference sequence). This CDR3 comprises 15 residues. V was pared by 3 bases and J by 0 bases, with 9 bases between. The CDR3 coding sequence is TGTGCCAGCAGCTTGTCTAGTGGAGCCAAAAACATTCAGTACTTC. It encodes CASSLSSGAKNIQYF.

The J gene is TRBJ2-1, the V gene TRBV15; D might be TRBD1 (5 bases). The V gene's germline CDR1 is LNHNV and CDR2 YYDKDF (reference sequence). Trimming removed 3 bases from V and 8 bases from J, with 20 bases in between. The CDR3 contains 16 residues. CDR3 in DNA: TGTGCCACCAGCAGGACGGACACTATCCCGTCGGATGAGCAGTTCTTC. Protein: CATSRTDTIPSDEQFF.

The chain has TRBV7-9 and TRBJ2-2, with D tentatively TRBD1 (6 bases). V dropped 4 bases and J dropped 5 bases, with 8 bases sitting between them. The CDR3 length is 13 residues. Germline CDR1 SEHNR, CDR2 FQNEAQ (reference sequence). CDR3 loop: CASSSTGTGELFF. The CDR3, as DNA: TGTGCCAGCAGCTCGACAGGAACCGGGGAGCTGTTTTTT.

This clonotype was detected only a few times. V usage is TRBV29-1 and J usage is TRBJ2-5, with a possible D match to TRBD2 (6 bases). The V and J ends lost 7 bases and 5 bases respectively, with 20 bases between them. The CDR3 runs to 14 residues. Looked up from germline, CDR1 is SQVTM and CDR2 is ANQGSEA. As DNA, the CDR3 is TGCAGCGCCCCCTCGGCGGGGTTTGGGGAGACCCAGTACTTC. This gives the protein CSAPSAGFGETQYF. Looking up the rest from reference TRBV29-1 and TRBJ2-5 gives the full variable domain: SAVISQKPSRDICQRGTSLTIQCQVDSQVTMMFWYRQQPGQSLTLIATANQGSEATYESGFVIDKFPISRPNLTFSTLTVSNMSPEDSSIYLCSAPSAGFGETQYFGPGTRLLVL.

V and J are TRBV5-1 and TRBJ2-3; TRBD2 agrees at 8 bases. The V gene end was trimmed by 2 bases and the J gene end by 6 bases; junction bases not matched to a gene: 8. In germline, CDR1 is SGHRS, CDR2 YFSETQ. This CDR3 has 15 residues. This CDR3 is CASSLQAGDGDTQYF. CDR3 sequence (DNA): TGCGCCAGCAGCTTACAAGCGGGGGACGGGGATACGCAGTATTTT.

The chain's CDR3 is CASSFMWKVDHGYTF. In DNA, the CDR3 is TGTGCCAGCAGTTTCATGTGGAAGGTGGACCATGGCTACACCTTC. The chain carries TRBV27 and TRBJ1-2; unclear D gene. V lost 3 bases and J lost 6, with 17 bases in between. The CDR3 consists of 15 residues. Germline-derived CDR1 and CDR2 are MNHEY and SMNVEV (reference sequence).